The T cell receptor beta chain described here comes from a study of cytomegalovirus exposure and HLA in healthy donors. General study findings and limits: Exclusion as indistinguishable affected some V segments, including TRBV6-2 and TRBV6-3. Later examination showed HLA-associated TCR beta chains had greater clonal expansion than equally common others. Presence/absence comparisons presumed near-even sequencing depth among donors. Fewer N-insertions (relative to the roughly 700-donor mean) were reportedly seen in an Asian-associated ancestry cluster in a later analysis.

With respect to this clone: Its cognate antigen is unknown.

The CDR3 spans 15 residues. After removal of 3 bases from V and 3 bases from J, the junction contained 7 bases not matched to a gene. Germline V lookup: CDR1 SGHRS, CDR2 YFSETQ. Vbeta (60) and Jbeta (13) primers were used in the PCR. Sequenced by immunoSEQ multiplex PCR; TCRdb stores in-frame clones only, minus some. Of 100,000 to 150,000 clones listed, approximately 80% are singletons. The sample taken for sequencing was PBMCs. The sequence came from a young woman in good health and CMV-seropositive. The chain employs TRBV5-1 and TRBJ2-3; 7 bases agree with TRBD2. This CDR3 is CASSYGEGGTDTQYF. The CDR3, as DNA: TGCGCCAGCAGCTACGGGGAGGGAGGGACAGATACGCAGTATTTT. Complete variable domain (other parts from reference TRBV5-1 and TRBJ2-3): KAGVTQTPRYLIKTRGQQVTLSCSPISGHRSVSWYQQTPGQGLQFLFEYFSETQRNKGNFPGRFSGRQFSNSRSEMNVSTLELGDSALYLCASSYGEGGTDTQYFGPGTRLTVL.